The 26 T cell receptor beta chains below come from one sample, sequenced in a study of blood T cell repertoires in COVID-19. The assay was immunoSEQ multiplex PCR, and TCRdb's table has in-frame clones only and misses some. The table includes approximately 280,000 clones, about 89% detected once. Sequenced material: PBMCs or T cells enriched from blood (not recorded which). These receptors were taken from a woman aged 18-29 years who had recovered from COVID-19.

The chain carries TRBV19 and TRBJ2-7; 9 nucleotides agree with TRBD1. This CDR3 is 15 amino acids long. With V trimmed by 3 bases and J by 1 base, 4 bases remained unmatched. Per germline, CDR1 LNHDA and CDR2 SQIVND (reference sequence). CDR3 sequence reads: CASSIGTGLSYEQYF. CDR3 nucleotides: TGTGCCAGTAGTATCGGGACAGGGTTGTCCTACGAGCAGTACTTC. Complete variable domain (other parts from reference TRBV19 and TRBJ2-7): DGGITQSPKYLFRKEGQNVTLSCEQNLNHDAMYWYRQDPGQGLRLIYYSQIVNDFQKGDIAEGYSVSREKKESFPLTVTSAQKNPTAFYLCASSIGTGLSYEQYFGPGTRLTVT.

The chain uses TRBV6-1 and TRBJ1-2; D gene unclear. Trimming removed 0 bases from V and 2 bases from J, with 7 bases in between. The CDR3 extends over 14 amino acids. CDR1 is MNHNS, CDR2 SASEGT, per germline. This CDR3 reads CASSEAGGNYGYTF. The CDR3 DNA is TGTGCCAGCAGTGAAGCAGGCGGGAACTATGGCTACACCTTC.

The chain employs TRBV7-6 and TRBJ1-6; D is perhaps TRBD1 (6 bases). Germline V CDR1 and CDR2: SGHVS, FNYEAQ. This CDR3 spans 16 amino acids. The germline V and J ends were trimmed by 5 bases and 6 bases, with 17 bases remaining between them. The CDR3 DNA follows: TGTGCCAGCAGCCCGTCCCGGGGGGCTCTTAATTCACCCCTCCACTTT. This codes for CASSPSRGALNSPLHF. The variable domain in full, with the rest retrieved from reference TRBV7-6 and TRBJ1-6, is GAGVSQSPRYKVTKRGQDVALRCDPISGHVSLYWYRQALGQGPEFLTYFNYEAQQDKSGLPNDRFSAERPEGSISTLTIQRTEQRDSAMYRCASSPSRGALNSPLHFGNGTRLTVT.

This chain connects TRBV30 to TRBJ2-1, with D tentatively TRBD1 (5 bases). The CDR3 totals 13 residues. Germline V CDR1 and CDR2: GTSNPN, SVGIG (reference sequence). Trimming removed 0 bases at V and 5 bases at J, with 8 bases between. This chain's CDR3 is CAWSVGVDNEQFF. CDR3 sequence (DNA): TGTGCCTGGAGTGTAGGGGTCGACAATGAGCAGTTCTTC.

This clone was seen repeatedly, ten times or more. This chain uses TRBV28 with TRBJ1-6; D call uncertain. This CDR3 has 15 amino acids. Trimming took off 1 base at V and 3 bases at J, with 7 bases between the two ends. Germline V gene sequence: CDR1 MDHEN, CDR2 SYDVKM. CDR3 in amino acids: CASSLSFLYNSPLHF. The CDR3 DNA follows: TGTGCCAGCAGTTTATCCTTCCTCTATAATTCACCCCTCCACTTT.

The chain uses TRBV30 and TRBJ1-2; 8 positions match TRBD1. This CDR3 spans 13 amino acids. V was pared by 4 bases and J by 7 bases, with 8 bases of the junction left unmatched. Germline assignment: CDR1 GTSNPN and CDR2 SVGIG (reference sequence). The CDR3 nucleotides are TGTGCCTGGACGCGGGGGACAGGCCGTGGCTACACCTTC. Translation: CAWTRGTGRGYTF.

V and J are TRBV6-5 and TRBJ2-1; 7 nucleotides line up with TRBD2. The CDR3 is made up of 14 amino acids. Germline V lookup: CDR1 MNHEY, CDR2 SVGAGI. V was pared by 6 bases and J by 6 bases, with 8 bases of the junction left unmatched. CDR3 sequence: CASRRLAVGNEQFF. The CDR3 DNA sequence: TGTGCCAGCAGACGACTAGCCGTTGGCAATGAGCAGTTCTTC.

To note about this clone: Germline is not matched at one junction end, which may reflect a read error. The chain links TRBV4-1 to TRBJ2-1; D not certain. The CDR3 is made up of 11 amino acids. The germline V gene encodes CDR1 MGHRA and CDR2 YSYEKL. CDR3 coding DNA: TGCGCCAGCAGCTCCGACAATGAGCAGTTCTTC. Protein product: CASSSDNEQFF.

The CDR3 sequence: CASSQDRVSEQFF. Here the CDR3 DNA reads TGCGCCAGCAGCCAGGACAGGGTTAGTGAGCAGTTCTTC. The chain carries TRBV4-1 and TRBJ2-1; 8 bases match TRBD1. The V segment lost 3 bases and the J segment 9 bases; nucleotides outside the gene matches: 4. The CDR3 spans 13 residues. Germline values: CDR1 MGHRA, CDR2 YSYEKL.

J is TRBJ1-1 and V is TRBV4-1; 9 bases align to TRBD1. The V gene end was trimmed by 3 bases and the J gene end by 2 bases; junction bases not matched to a gene: 7. The CDR3 contains 16 residues. Germline V lookup: CDR1 MGHRA, CDR2 YSYEKL. The CDR3: CASSHLRTGGNTEAFF. In DNA, the CDR3 is TGCGCCAGCAGCCACTTACGCACAGGGGGCAACACTGAAGCTTTCTTT.

DNA for the CDR3: TGTGCCAGCAGCCCTCGAGGACTAGCGGGAGGGCCTGTGCAAGAGACCCAGTACTTC. Translated, it gives CASSPRGLAGGPVQETQYF. The V call is TRBV7-3, the J call TRBJ2-5, with 15 bases lining up with TRBD2. Germline CDR1 and CDR2: SGHTA and FQGTGA. With 5 bases clipped from V and 2 bases from J, the junction kept 12 bases outside the gene matches. The CDR3 is 19 amino acids.

The chain links TRBV30 to TRBJ1-2; 8 bases are a match to TRBD1. The CDR3 runs 12 residues. Germline CDR1 and CDR2: GTSNPN and SVGIG (reference sequence). V lost 4 bases, J lost 5 bases, and 3 bases stayed unmatched. In DNA, the CDR3 is TGTGCCTGGACAGGGGGCGCTTATGGCTACACCTTC. It translates to CAWTGGAYGYTF.

The genes are TRBV10-1 and TRBJ1-5; D gene ambiguous. Per the germline V gene, CDR1 is WNHNN and CDR2 is SYGVQD (reference sequence). Between the trimmed V and J ends, which lost 7 bases and 1 base, there was a span of 17 bases. The CDR3 is 16 residues long. CDR3: CASIRFRGASNQPQHF. For the CDR3, the DNA is TGCGCCAGCATTAGGTTTCGGGGTGCGAGCAATCAGCCCCAGCATTTT.

The chain is built from TRBV27 and TRBJ1-4; D possibly corresponds to TRBD1 (5 bases). Per germline, CDR1 MNHEY and CDR2 SMNVEV (reference sequence). This CDR3 is 15 amino acids long. Trimming took 2 bases from V and 5 from J, leaving 12 bases between them. CDR3 protein: CASSLVGQGNEKLFF. The CDR3 DNA sequence: TGTGCCAGCAGTTTAGTAGGGCAGGGAAATGAAAAACTGTTTTTT.

Only a few counts were recorded for this clone. CDR3 amino acids: CASSVTASGRERISTDTQYF. In nucleotides, the CDR3 is TGTGCCAGCAGTGTTACGGCTAGCGGGAGGGAACGTATTAGCACAGATACGCAGTATTTT. The chain links TRBV2 to TRBJ2-3; TRBD2 aligns across 12 bases. Germline V lookup: CDR1 SNHLY, CDR2 FYNNEI. J gave up 0 bases and V 4 bases, and 14 bases lay outside the gene matches. The CDR3 totals 20 residues.

The V gene is TRBV7-2, the J gene TRBJ2-3; 11 bases are a match to TRBD2. Germline V lookup: CDR1 SGHTA, CDR2 FQGNSA. This CDR3 spans 17 amino acids. The trim removed 1 base at V and 6 bases at J, leaving 9 bases unmatched. The CDR3 DNA reads as TGTGCCAGCAGCTTAGTAGCGGGGGGGTCCCAGGGGGATACGCAGTATTTT. Protein: CASSLVAGGSQGDTQYF.

Here the CDR3 reads CASNLSPGQHNQPQHF. The CDR3 DNA is TGTGCCAGTAATCTATCCCCGGGACAGCACAATCAGCCCCAGCATTTT. This chain links TRBV19 with TRBJ1-5; 7 bases fit TRBD1. Germline V gene sequence: CDR1 LNHDA, CDR2 SQIVND (reference sequence). This CDR3 spans 16 amino acids. J was trimmed by 3 bases and V by 7 bases; bases with no gene match: 12.

The chain joins TRBV6-2 or TRBV6-3 to TRBJ1-2; 8 nucleotides agree with TRBD1. Looked up from germline, CDR1 is MNHEY and CDR2 is SVGEGT. V shed 6 bases and J 5 bases; nucleotides not matched to a gene: 14. This CDR3 contains 16 residues. In DNA form, the CDR3 reads TGTGCCAGCAGCTCACCGAAATCTGGACAGGGTTATGGCTACACCTTC. Translation: CASSSPKSGQGYGYTF.

This clone was picked up one time. V is TRBV2 and J is TRBJ2-3; D is possibly TRBD1 (6 bases). Germline loops: CDR1 SNHLY, CDR2 FYNNEI. Trimming left V 1 base short and J 15 bases short, with 14 bases between. This CDR3 has 12 amino acids. The CDR3 region is CASSEGTASTYF. The CDR3 nucleotides are TGTGCCAGCAGTGAAGGGACAGCCTCAACATATTTT.

The chain carries TRBV6-1 and TRBJ1-2; no definite D call. The germline V gene encodes CDR1 MNHNS and CDR2 SASEGT. Trimming stripped 2 bases from V and 4 bases from J, with 8 bases between. The CDR3 consists of 13 residues. The CDR3 region has the DNA TGTGCCAGCAGTGAAAATGGAGGCTATGGCTACACCTTC. This translates into CASSENGGYGYTF.

The chain recombines TRBV7-9 with TRBJ2-7; 8 bases fit TRBD2. The CDR3 runs to 13 residues. V was pared by 2 bases and J by 4 bases, with 1 base of the junction left unmatched. The germline V gene has CDR1 SEHNR and CDR2 FQNEAQ (reference sequence). The CDR3 loop reads CASSLSGGYEQYF. The CDR3 coding sequence is TGTGCCAGCAGCTTATCGGGGGGGTACGAGCAGTACTTC. Supplemented by reference TRBV7-9 and TRBJ2-7, the full variable domain reads DTGVSQNPRHKITKRGQNVTFRCDPISEHNRLYWYRQTLGQGPEFLTYFQNEAQLEKSRLLSDRFSAERPKGSFSTLEIQRTEQGDSAMYLCASSLSGGYEQYFGPGTRLTVT.

The gene calls are TRBV28 and TRBJ2-5; 11 bases line up with TRBD2. CDR3 length: 16 residues. J lost 1 base, V lost 10 bases, and 11 bases had no gene match. Germline V gene data show CDR1 as MDHEN and CDR2 as SYDVKM. The CDR3 coding sequence is TGTGCCATCTCAGACTTAGCGGGAGGGGGCCAAGAGACCCAGTACTTC. As protein: CAISDLAGGGQETQYF. The full variable domain, its missing parts supplied by reference TRBV28 and TRBJ2-5, is DVKVTQSSRYLVKRTGEKVFLECVQDMDHENMFWYRQDPGLGLRLIYFSYDVKMKEKGDIPEGYSVSREKKERFSLILESASTNQTSMYLCAISDLAGGGQETQYFGPGTRLLVL.

A word on this clone: At the DNA level, this CDR3 is encoded by other sequences in the same sample as well. The V call is TRBV27, the J call TRBJ1-2; 8 bases agree with TRBD1. Losses at the gene ends were 3 bases for V and 6 bases for J; bases not matched to a gene: 6. Germline assignment: CDR1 MNHEY and CDR2 SMNVEV (reference sequence). CDR3 size: 14 residues. CDR3 sequence: CASSLAGQGNGYTF. The CDR3 DNA is TGTGCCAGCAGTTTGGCAGGACAGGGAAATGGCTACACCTTC.

This clone was detected only once. The chain uses TRBV27 and TRBJ2-1; TRBD2 aligns across 7 bases. V trimming: 7 bases; J trimming: 4 bases; junction bases outside the gene matches: 10. Per the germline V gene, CDR1 is MNHEY and CDR2 is SMNVEV (reference sequence). The CDR3 runs to 15 residues. This chain's CDR3 is CASKPETSLYNEQFF. CDR3 in DNA: TGTGCCAGCAAGCCGGAGACTAGCTTGTACAATGAGCAGTTCTTC.

This chain connects TRBV19 to TRBJ2-6, with a tentative D call TRBD1 (6 bases). The V gene lost 6 bases and the J gene lost 0 bases, with 21 bases spanning the gap. Germline V gene data show CDR1 as LNHDA and CDR2 as SQIVND (reference sequence). CDR3 length equals 19 residues. In DNA, the CDR3 is TGTGCCAGTAGACCGGTCCGGGACATTTCCCACTCTGGGGCCAACGTCCTGACTTTC. Translating it yields CASRPVRDISHSGANVLTF.

The CDR3 loop is CASSHNFDQQGLNTEAFF. CDR3 in DNA: TGCGCCAGCAGCCACAATTTCGACCAACAGGGACTGAACACTGAAGCTTTCTTT. This chain connects TRBV4-1 to TRBJ1-1; tentative D call: TRBD1 (6 bases). Germline V gene lookup returns CDR1 MGHRA and CDR2 YSYEKL. Trimming cost V 3 bases and J 0 bases, with 20 bases left between them. This CDR3 is built from 18 residues.